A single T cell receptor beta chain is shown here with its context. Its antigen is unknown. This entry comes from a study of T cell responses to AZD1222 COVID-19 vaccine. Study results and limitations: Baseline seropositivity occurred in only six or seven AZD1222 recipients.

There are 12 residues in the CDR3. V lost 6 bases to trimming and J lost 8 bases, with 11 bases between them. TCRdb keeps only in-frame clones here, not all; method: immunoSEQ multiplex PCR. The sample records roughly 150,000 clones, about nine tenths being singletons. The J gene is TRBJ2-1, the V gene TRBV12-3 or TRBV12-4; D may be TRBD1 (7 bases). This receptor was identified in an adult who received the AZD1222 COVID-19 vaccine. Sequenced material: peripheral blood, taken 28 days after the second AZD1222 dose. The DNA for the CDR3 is TGTGCCAGCAGCCAGGGGGGACATGAGCAGTTCTTC. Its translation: CASSQGGHEQFF.